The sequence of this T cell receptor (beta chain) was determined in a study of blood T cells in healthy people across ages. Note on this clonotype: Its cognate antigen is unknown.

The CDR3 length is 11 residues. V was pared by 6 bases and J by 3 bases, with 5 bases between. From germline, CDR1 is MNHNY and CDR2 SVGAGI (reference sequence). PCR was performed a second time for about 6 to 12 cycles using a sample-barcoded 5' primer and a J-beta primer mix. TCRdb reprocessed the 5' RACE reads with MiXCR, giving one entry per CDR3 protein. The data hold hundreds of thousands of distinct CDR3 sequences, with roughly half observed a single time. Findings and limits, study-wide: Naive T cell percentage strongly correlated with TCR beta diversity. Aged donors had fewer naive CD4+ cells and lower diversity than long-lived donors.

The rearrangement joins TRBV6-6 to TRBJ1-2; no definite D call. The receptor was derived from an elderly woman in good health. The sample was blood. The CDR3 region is CASRADYGYTF. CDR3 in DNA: TGTGCCAGCAGGGCTGACTATGGCTACACCTTC.